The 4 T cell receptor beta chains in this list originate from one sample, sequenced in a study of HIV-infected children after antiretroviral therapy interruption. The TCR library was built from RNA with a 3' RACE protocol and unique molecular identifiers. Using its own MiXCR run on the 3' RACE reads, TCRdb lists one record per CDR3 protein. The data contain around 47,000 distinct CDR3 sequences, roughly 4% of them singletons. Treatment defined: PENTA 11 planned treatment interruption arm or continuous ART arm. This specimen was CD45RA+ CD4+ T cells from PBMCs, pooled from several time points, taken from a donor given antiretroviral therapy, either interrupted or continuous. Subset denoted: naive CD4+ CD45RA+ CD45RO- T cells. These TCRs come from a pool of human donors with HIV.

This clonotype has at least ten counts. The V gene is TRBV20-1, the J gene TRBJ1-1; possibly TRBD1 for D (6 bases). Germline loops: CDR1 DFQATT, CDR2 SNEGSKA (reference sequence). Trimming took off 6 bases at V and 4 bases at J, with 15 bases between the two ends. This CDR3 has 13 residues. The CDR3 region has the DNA TGCAGTGCCGGGGCCCGGGGGGCCACTGAAGCTTTCTTT. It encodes CSAGARGATEAFF.

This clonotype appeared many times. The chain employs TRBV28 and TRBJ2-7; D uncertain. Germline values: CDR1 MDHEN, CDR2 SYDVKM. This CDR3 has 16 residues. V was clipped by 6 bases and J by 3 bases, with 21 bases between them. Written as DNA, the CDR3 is TGTGCCAGCAGCCCCGAACGTTCACCCTACCTCTACGAGCAGTACTTC. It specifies CASSPERSPYLYEQYF.

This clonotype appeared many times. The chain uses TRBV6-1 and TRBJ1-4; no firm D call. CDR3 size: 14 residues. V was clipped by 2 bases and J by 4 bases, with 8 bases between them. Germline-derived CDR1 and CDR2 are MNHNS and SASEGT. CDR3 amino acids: CASSEPRGNEKLFF. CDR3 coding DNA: TGTGCCAGCAGTGAACCCCGGGGTAATGAAAAACTGTTTTTT.

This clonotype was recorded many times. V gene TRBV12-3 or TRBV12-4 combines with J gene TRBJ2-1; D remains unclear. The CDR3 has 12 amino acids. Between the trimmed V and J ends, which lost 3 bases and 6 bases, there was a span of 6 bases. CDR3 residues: CASSLFGNEQFF. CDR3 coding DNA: TGTGCCAGCAGTTTGTTCGGCAATGAGCAGTTCTTC.